This T cell receptor (beta chain) was documented in a study of chemoradiotherapy in HPV16-positive cancers. Generated by immunoSEQ multiplex PCR, the TCRdb table keeps only in-frame clones and is missing some. The sample includes more than 10,000 clones, 75% to 90% of them seen just once. Trimming shortened V by 6 bases and J by 3 bases, and 18 bases separated the two germline ends. The CDR3 contains 15 residues. CDR1 and CDR2 from the germline V gene are MNHEY and SVGAGI. The genes are TRBV6-5 and TRBJ2-7; D may correspond to TRBD1 or TRBD2 (6 bases each). The specimen comprised blood, sampled from a patient who underwent chemoradiotherapy. The clonotype comes from a human donor with HPV-associated anogenital cancer. The CDR3 spells CASRRRGLGIYEQYF. The CDR3 DNA is TGTGCCAGCAGGCGCCGGGGGCTAGGGATCTACGAGCAGTACTTC.